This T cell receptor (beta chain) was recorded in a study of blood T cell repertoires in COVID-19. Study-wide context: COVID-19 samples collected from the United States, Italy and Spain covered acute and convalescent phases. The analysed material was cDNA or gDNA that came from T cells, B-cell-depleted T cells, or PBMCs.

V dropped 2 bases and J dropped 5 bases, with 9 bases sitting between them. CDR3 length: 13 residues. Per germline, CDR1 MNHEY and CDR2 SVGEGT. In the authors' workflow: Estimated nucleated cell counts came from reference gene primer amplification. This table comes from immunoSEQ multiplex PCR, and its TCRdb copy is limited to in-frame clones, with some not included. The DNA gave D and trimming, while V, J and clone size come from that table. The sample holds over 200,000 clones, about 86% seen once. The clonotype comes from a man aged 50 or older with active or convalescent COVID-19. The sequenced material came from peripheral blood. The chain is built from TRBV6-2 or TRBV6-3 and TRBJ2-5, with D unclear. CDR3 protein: CASSYPGLETQYF. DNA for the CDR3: TGTGCCAGCAGTTACCCCGGGTTGGAGACCCAGTACTTC.